Sequencing of this TCR beta chain was carried out in a study of blood T cell repertoires in COVID-19. V shed 1 base and J shed 3 bases, with 10 bases lying between them. CDR1 is SGHVS, CDR2 FQNEAQ, per germline. CDR3 size: 14 residues. TCRdb keeps only in-frame clones here, not all; method: immunoSEQ multiplex PCR. The sample holds 150,000 to 200,000 clones; 82% are singletons and the top ten take 7.8%. The sequencing sample was made of peripheral blood. This receptor was taken from a woman aged 55-75 years with COVID-19, enrolled during active disease. The J gene is TRBJ2-7, the V gene TRBV7-8, with a weak D call TRBD2 (5 bases). DNA of the CDR3: TGTGCCAGCAGCTTAGGGTCGAGCGGCTACGAGCAGTACTTC. Residues: CASSLGSSGYEQYF.